Sequencing of this T cell receptor beta chain was carried out in a study of PD-1 blockade in classical Hodgkin lymphoma. The protocol was immunoSEQ multiplex PCR, while the TCRdb copy is restricted to in-frame clones and leaves out a portion. The table shows more than 20,000 clones, with around 86% occurring only once. All patients experienced relapse after autologous stem cell transplantation, and brentuximab vedotin exposure was variable. Regarding this clone: What it recognizes is unknown.

V was pared by 0 bases and J by 6 bases, with 8 bases of the junction left unmatched. This CDR3 spans 16 amino acids. Germline V gives CDR1 MNHEY, CDR2 SVGAGI. Study-wide points: Why repertoires differed is undefined; disease activity or prior therapy possibly contributed. A significant rise in TCR diversity was seen by C4D1 for CD4+ cells but not for CD8+ cells.

Sequenced material: peripheral blood mononuclear cells (PBMCs), taken at baseline. The sequence was collected from a human donor with classical Hodgkin lymphoma. This chain connects TRBV6-5 to TRBJ1-3; 7 bases line up with TRBD1. CDR3 residues: CASSYSPTGTENTIYF. DNA of the CDR3: TGTGCCAGCAGTTACTCCCCGACAGGGACGGAAAACACCATATATTTT.